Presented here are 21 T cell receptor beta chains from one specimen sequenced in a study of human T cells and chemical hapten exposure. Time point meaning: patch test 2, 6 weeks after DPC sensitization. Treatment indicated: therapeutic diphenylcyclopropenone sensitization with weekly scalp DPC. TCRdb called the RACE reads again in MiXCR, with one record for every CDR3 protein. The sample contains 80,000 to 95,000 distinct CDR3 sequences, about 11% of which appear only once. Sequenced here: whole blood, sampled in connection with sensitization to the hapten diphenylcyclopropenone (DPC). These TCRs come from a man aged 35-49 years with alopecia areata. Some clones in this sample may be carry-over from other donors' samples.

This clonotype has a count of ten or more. The CDR3 loop reads CASSRGWGWGNEKLFF. The CDR3 DNA is TGTGCCAGCAGCCGGGGTTGGGGCTGGGGTAATGAAAAACTGTTTTTT. This chain links TRBV27 with TRBJ1-4; D perhaps matches TRBD1 (5 bases). The CDR3 is made up of 16 amino acids. The V gene lost 6 bases and the J gene lost 4 bases, with 18 bases spanning the gap. Per the germline V gene, CDR1 is MNHEY and CDR2 is SMNVEV (reference sequence). The whole variable domain, filled in from reference TRBV27 and TRBJ1-4, reads EAQVTQNPRYLITVTGKKLTVTCSQNMNHEYMSWYRQDPGLGLRQIYYSMNVEVTDKGDVPEGYKVSRKEKRNFPLILESPSPNQTSLYFCASSRGWGWGNEKLFFGSGTQLSVL.

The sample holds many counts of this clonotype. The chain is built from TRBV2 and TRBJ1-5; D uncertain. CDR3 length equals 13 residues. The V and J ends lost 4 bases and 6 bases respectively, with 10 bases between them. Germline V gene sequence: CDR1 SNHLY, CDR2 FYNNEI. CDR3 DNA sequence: TGTGCCAGCAGTGGAACGGTTGGTCAGCCCCAGCATTTT. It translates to CASSGTVGQPQHF.

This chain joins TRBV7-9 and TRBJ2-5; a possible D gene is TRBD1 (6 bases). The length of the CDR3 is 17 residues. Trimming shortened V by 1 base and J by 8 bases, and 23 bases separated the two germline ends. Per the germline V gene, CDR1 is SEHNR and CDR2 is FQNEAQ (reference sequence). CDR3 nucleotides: TGTGCCAGCAGCTTAGGTACCGGGACAACGCCACGTGAAACCCAGTACTTC. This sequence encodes CASSLGTGTTPRETQYF.

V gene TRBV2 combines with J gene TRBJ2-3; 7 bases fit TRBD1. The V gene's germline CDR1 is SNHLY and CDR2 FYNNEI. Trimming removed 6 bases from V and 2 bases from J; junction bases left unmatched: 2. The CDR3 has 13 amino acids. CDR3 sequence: CASRGTATDTQYF. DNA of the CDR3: TGTGCCAGCAGGGGGACAGCCACAGATACGCAGTATTTT.

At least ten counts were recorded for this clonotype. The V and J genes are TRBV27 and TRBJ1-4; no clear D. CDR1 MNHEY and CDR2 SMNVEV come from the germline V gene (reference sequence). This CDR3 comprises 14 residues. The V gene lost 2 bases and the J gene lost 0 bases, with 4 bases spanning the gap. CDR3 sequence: CASSLTATNEKLFF. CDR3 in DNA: TGTGCCAGCAGTTTAACAGCAACTAATGAAAAACTGTTTTTT. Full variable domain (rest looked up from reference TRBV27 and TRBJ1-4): EAQVTQNPRYLITVTGKKLTVTCSQNMNHEYMSWYRQDPGLGLRQIYYSMNVEVTDKGDVPEGYKVSRKEKRNFPLILESPSPNQTSLYFCASSLTATNEKLFFGSGTQLSVL.

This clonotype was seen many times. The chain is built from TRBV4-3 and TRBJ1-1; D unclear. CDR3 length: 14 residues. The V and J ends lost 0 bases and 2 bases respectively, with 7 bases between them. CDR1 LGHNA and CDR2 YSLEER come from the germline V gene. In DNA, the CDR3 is TGCGCCAGCAGCCAAGACAGGTTAAACACTGAAGCTTTCTTT. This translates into CASSQDRLNTEAFF.

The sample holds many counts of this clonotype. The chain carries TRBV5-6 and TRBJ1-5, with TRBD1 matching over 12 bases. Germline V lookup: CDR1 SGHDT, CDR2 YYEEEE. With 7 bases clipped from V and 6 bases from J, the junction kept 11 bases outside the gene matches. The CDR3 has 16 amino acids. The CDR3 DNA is TGTGCCAGCGGATTTTCGGGACAGGGGGCCGCTCAGCCCCAGCATTTT. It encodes CASGFSGQGAAQPQHF. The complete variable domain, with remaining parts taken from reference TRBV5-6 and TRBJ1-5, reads DAGVTQSPTHLIKTRGQQVTLRCSPKSGHDTVSWYQQALGQGPQFIFQYYEEEERQRGNFPDRFSGHQFPNYSSELNVNALLLGDSALYLCASGFSGQGAAQPQHFGDGTRLSIL.

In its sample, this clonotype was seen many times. The CDR3 here is CASSLGRGRNNEKLFF. The CDR3 DNA sequence: TGTGCCAGCAGTTTGGGTCGGGGAAGAAATAATGAAAAACTGTTTTTT. The chain carries TRBV12-3 or TRBV12-4 and TRBJ1-4, with D unresolved. V was trimmed by 3 bases and J by 4 bases, leaving 15 bases between them. This CDR3 contains 16 residues.

CDR3 amino acids: CASSLPTYGTTTVLMRYNEQFF. For the CDR3, the DNA is TGTGCCAGCAGCTTACCAACCTACGGGACGACTACGGTCTTGATGCGATACAATGAGCAGTTCTTC. The rearrangement joins TRBV7-2 to TRBJ2-1; D assignment may be TRBD1 or TRBD2 (5 bases each). This CDR3 comprises 22 residues. From germline, CDR1 is SGHTA and CDR2 FQGNSA. Trimming stripped 2 bases from V and 4 bases from J, with 33 bases between.

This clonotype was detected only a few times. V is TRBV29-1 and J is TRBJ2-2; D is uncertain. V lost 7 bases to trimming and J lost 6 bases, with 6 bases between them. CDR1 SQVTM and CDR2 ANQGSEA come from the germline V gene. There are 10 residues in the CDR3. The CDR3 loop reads CSASAGELFF. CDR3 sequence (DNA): TGCAGCGCGTCCGCCGGGGAGCTGTTTTTT.

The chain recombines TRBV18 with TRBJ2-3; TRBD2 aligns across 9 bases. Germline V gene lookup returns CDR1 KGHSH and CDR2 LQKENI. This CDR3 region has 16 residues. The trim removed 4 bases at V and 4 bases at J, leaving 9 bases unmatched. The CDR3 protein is CASSQNSGRSADTQYF. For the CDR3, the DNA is TGTGCCAGCTCACAGAATAGCGGGAGATCGGCAGATACGCAGTATTTT.

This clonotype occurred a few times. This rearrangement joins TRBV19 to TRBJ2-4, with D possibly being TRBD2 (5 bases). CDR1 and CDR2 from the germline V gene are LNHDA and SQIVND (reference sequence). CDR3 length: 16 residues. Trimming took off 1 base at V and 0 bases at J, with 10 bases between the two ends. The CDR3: CASSIGGNLAKNIQYF. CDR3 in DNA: TGTGCCAGTAGTATAGGAGGGAACCTAGCCAAAAACATTCAGTACTTC.

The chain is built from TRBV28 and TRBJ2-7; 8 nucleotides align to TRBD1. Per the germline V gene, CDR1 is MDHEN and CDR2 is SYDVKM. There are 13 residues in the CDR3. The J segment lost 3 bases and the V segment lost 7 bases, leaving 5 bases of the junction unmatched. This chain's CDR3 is CASTPGQGYEQYF. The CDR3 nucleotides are TGTGCCAGCACCCCTGGACAGGGCTACGAGCAGTACTTC.

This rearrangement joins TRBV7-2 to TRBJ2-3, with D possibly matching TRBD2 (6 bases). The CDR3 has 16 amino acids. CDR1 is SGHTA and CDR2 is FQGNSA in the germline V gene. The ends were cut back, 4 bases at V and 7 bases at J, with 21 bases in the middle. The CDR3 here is CASSSLRELGGNTQYF. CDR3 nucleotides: TGTGCCAGCAGCTCTCTCCGAGAGTTGGGAGGAAATACGCAGTATTTT.

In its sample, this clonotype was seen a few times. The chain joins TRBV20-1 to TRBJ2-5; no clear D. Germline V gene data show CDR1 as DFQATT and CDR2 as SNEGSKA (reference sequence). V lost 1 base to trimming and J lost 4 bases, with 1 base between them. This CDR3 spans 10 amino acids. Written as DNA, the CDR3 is TGCAGTGCTAGAGTAGAGACCCAGTACTTC. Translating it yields CSARVETQYF.

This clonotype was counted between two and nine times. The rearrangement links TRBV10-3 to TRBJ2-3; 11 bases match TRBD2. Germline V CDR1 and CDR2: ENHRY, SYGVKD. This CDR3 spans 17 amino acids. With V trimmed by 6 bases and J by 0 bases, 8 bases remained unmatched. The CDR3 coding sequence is TGTGCCATCAGCTCCCGGACTAGCGGGTTTAGCACAGATACGCAGTATTTT. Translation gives CAISSRTSGFSTDTQYF.

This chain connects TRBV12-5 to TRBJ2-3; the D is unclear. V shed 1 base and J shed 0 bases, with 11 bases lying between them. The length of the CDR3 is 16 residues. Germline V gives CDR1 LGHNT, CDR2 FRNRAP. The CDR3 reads CASGLGSAYSTDTQYF. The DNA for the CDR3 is TGTGCTAGTGGTTTGGGCTCCGCCTATAGCACAGATACGCAGTATTTT.

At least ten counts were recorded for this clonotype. The CDR3 nucleotides are TGCAGTGCACGGACTAGCGGGAGTTCAGAGACCCAGTACTTC. Protein product: CSARTSGSSETQYF. The chain recombines TRBV20-1 with TRBJ2-5, with TRBD2 identical over 13 bases. CDR1 is DFQATT and CDR2 is SNEGSKA in the germline V gene (reference sequence). The V segment lost 6 bases and the J segment 4 bases; nucleotides outside the gene matches: 5. The CDR3 consists of 14 residues.

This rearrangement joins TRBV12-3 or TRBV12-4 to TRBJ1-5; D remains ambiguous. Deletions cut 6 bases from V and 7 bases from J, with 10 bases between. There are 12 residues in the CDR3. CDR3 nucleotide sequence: TGTGCCAGCAGATCGGACGGGCAGCCCCAGCATTTT. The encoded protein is CASRSDGQPQHF.

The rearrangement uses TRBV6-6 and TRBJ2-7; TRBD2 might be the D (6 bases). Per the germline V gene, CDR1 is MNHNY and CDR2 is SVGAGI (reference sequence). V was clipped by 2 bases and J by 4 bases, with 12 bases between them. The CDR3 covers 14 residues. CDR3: CASSYGEGTYEQYV. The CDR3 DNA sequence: TGTGCCAGCAGTTACGGAGAGGGGACTTACGAGCAGTACGTC.

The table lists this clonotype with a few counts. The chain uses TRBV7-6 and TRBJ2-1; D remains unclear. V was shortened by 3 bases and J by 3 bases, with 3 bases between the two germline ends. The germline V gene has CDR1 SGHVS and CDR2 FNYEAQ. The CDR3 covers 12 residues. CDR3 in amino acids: CASSFDYNEQFF. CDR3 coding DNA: TGTGCCAGCAGCTTCGACTACAATGAGCAGTTCTTC.